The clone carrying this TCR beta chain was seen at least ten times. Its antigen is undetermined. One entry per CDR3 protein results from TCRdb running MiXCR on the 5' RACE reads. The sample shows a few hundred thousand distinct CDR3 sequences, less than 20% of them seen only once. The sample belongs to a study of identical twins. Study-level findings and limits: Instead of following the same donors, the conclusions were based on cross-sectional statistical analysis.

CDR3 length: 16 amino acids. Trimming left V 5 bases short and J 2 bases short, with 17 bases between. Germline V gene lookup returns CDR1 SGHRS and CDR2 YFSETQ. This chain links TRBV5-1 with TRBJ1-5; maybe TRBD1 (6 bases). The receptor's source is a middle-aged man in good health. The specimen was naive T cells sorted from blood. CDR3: CASRYRDEAGNQPQHF. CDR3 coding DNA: TGCGCCAGCAGGTACAGGGACGAGGCCGGCAATCAGCCCCAGCATTTT.